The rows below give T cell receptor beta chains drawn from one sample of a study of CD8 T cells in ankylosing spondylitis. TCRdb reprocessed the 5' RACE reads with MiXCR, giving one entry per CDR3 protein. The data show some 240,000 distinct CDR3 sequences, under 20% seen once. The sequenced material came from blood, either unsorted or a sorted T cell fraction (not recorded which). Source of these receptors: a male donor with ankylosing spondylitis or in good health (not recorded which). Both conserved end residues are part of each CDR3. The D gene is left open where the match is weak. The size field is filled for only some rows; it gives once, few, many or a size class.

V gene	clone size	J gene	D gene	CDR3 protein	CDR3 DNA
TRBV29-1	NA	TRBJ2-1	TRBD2	CSVATSVYYEQFF	TGCAGCGTTGCCACTAGCGTTTACTATGAGCAGTTCTTC
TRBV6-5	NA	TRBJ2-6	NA	CASSYYYTSGANVLTF	TGTGCCAGCAGTTACTACTACACGTCTGGGGCCAACGTCCTGACTTTC
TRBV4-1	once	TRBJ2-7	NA	CASSQELGGTDILYEQYF	TGCGCCAGCAGCCAAGAATTGGGAGGGACAGATATATTATACGAGCAGTACTTC
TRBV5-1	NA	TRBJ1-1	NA	CASEEFPQGRTEAFF	TGCGCCAGTGAAGAGTTTCCACAGGGACGGACTGAAGCTTTCTTT
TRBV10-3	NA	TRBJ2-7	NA	CAISAAGRPPFSYEQYF	TGTGCCATCAGTGCAGCGGGCAGGCCCCCTTTCTCCTACGAGCAGTACTTC
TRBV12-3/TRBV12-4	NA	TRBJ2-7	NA	CASSPVGQSYEQYF	TGTGCCAGCAGCCCGGTTGGACAATCCTACGAGCAGTACTTC
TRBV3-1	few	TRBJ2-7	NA	CASSQDLALPYEQYF	TGTGCCAGCAGCCAAGACCTAGCGCTACCCTACGAGCAGTACTTC
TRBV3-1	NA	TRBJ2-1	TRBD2	CASSQDPSGNEQFF	TGTGCCAGCAGCCAAGATCCTAGCGGGAATGAGCAGTTCTTC
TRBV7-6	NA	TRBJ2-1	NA	CASSLAPVDSLDYNEQFF	TGTGCCAGCAGCTTAGCCCCGGTGGACTCCTTAGACTACAATGAGCAGTTCTTC
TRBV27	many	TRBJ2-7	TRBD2	CASTSGSSYEQYF	TGTGCCAGCACTAGCGGTAGCTCCTACGAGCAGTACTTC
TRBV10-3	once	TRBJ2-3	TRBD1	CAISESRTGQADTQYF	TGTGCCATCAGTGAGTCAAGGACAGGGCAGGCAGATACGCAGTATTTT
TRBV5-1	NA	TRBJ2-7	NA	CASSLGGTRPEQYF	TGCGCCAGCAGCCTTGGGGGGACGAGGCCCGAGCAGTACTTC
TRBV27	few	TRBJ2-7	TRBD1	CASSLSGTGYEQYF	TGTGCCAGCAGTTTGTCCGGGACAGGTTACGAGCAGTACTTC
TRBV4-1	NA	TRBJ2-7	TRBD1	CASSQGPTGEVYEQYF	TGCGCCAGCAGCCAAGGGCCGACAGGGGAGGTCTACGAGCAGTACTTC
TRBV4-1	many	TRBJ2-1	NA	CASSQDGETFNEQFF	TGCGCCAGCAGCCAAGATGGGGAGACTTTTAATGAGCAGTTCTTC
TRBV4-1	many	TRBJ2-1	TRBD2	CASSPDATSGTSGRRDEQFF	TGCGCCAGCAGCCCGGATGCGACCTCCGGGACTAGCGGGAGGAGGGATGAGCAGTTCTTC
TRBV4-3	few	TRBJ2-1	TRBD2	CASSQDLASGSSNEQFF	TGCGCCAGCAGCCAAGATCTTGCTAGCGGGAGCTCCAATGAGCAGTTCTTC
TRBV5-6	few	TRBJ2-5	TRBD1	CASSGGQGATETQYF	TGTGCCAGCAGCGGCGGCCAGGGGGCTACAGAGACCCAGTACTTC
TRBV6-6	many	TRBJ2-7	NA	CASGTRQAYEQYF	TGTGCCAGCGGTACCCGACAGGCCTACGAGCAGTACTTC
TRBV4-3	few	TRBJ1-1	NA	CASSQDRASGTEAFF	TGCGCCAGCAGCCAAGACCGGGCTTCTGGCACTGAAGCTTTCTTT
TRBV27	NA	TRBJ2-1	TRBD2	CASSAGTSSSNEQFF	TGTGCCAGCAGTGCCGGGACTAGCTCCTCCAATGAGCAGTTCTTC
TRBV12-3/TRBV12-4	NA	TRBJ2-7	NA	CASSFSNEQYF	TGTGCCAGCAGTTTTAGCAACGAGCAGTACTTC
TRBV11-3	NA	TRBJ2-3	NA	CASSLSPGRPTDTQYF	TGTGCCAGCAGCTTAAGTCCGGGGCGCCCCACAGATACGCAGTATTTT
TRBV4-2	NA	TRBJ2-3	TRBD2	CASSQVPSGRSDAGYADTQYF	TGTGCCAGCAGCCAAGTCCCTAGCGGGAGGTCGGATGCAGGGTACGCAGATACGCAGTATTTT
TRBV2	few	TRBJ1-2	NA	CASRDGDGYTF	TGTGCCAGCAGGGACGGGGATGGCTACACCTTC
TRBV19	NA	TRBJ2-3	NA	CASSGMTDTQYF	TGTGCCAGTAGTGGGATGACAGATACGCAGTATTTT
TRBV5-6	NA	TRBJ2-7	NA	CASSPTGGFYEQYF	TGTGCCAGCAGCCCGACAGGAGGCTTCTACGAGCAGTACTTC
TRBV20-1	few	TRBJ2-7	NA	CSARSDDSYEQYF	TGCAGTGCTAGATCCGACGATTCCTACGAGCAGTACTTC
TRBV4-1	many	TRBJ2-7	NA	CASSQHPGEQYF	TGCGCCAGCAGTCAACATCCGGGCGAGCAGTACTTC
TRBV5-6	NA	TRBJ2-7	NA	CASSFLNEGAYEQYF	TGTGCCAGCAGCTTTCTTAACGAGGGGGCCTACGAGCAGTACTTC
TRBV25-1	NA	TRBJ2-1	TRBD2	CASKTSGIDNEQFF	TGTGCCAGCAAGACTAGCGGGATTGATAATGAGCAGTTCTTC
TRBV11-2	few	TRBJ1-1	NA	CASSSFGTEAFF	TGTGCCAGCAGCTCCTTTGGCACTGAAGCTTTCTTT
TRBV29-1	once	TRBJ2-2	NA	CSVAAPGPTNTGELFF	TGCAGCGTTGCGGCCCCAGGGCCGACGAACACCGGGGAGCTGTTTTTT
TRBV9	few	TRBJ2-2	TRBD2	CASSGAGAATGELFF	TGTGCCAGCAGCGGGGCGGGAGCGGCCACCGGGGAGCTGTTTTTT
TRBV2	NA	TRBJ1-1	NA	CASVKMREMNTEAFF	TGTGCCAGCGTGAAAATGCGGGAAATGAACACTGAAGCTTTCTTT
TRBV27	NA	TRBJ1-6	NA	CASSSLFLSPLHF	TGTGCCAGCAGTTCCCTTTTTCTCTCACCCCTCCACTTT
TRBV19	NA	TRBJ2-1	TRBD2	CASSSSAGTSGPGGQFF	TGTGCCAGTAGTTCATCGGCCGGGACTAGCGGCCCTGGTGGGCAGTTCTTC
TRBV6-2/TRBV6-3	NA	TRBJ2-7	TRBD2	CASSPGLAGAEEQYF	TGTGCCAGCAGCCCAGGACTAGCGGGAGCCGAAGAGCAGTACTTC
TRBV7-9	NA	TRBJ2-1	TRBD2	CASSLVGGRADEQFF	TGTGCCAGCAGCTTAGTTGGCGGGAGGGCGGATGAGCAGTTCTTC
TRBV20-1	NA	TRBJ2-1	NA	CSARDPTVWDEQFF	TGCAGTGCTAGAGATCCGACAGTTTGGGATGAGCAGTTCTTC
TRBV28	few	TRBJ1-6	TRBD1	CASSLLNRGYNSPLHF	TGTGCCAGCAGTTTGCTTAACAGGGGCTATAATTCACCCCTCCACTTT
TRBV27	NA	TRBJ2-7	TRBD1	CASSRGLEQYF	TGTGCCAGCAGCAGGGGGCTTGAGCAGTACTTC
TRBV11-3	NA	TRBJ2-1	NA	CASSDLSSGDNEQFF	TGTGCCAGCAGTGATTTATCCTCAGGAGACAATGAGCAGTTCTTC
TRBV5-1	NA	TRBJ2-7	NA	CASSLAVDSTYEQYF	TGCGCCAGCAGCTTGGCCGTTGACTCCACCTACGAGCAGTACTTC
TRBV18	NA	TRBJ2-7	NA	CASSPYSTVPYEQYF	TGTGCCAGCTCACCATATAGTACAGTCCCCTACGAGCAGTACTTC
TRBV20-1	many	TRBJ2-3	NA	CSATPWRGNTDTQYF	TGCAGTGCTACCCCCTGGAGGGGAAACACAGATACGCAGTATTTT
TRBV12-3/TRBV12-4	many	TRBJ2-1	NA	CASSMGLAPMLF	TGTGCCAGCAGTATGGGTTTAGCCCCAATGCTCTTC
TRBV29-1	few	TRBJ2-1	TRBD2	CSSETGRNHNEQFF	TGCAGCAGTGAAACCGGGAGGAACCACAATGAGCAGTTCTTC
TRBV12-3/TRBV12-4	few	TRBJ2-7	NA	CASSLASQGFNEQYF	TGTGCCAGCAGTTTAGCTTCACAGGGTTTCAACGAGCAGTACTTC
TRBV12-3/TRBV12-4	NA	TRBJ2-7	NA	CASTSDSVTYEQYF	TGTGCCAGCACCTCGGACAGCGTAACCTACGAGCAGTACTTC
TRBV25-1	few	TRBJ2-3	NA	CASSEVRASTDTQYF	TGTGCCAGCAGTGAGGTCAGGGCAAGCACAGATACGCAGTATTTT
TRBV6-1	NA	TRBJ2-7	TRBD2	CASSPRLAGVSGDEQYF	TGTGCCAGCAGTCCCCGACTAGCGGGAGTTTCGGGTGACGAGCAGTACTTC